This T cell receptor beta chain was sequenced during a study of T-cell reconstitution after alpha-beta-depleted transplantation in children. Study-level results: About two months after transplant, alpha-beta T cells reportedly came from several hundred expanded graft clones.

This CDR3 has 13 residues. V was trimmed by 2 bases and J by 5 bases, leaving 9 bases between them. The germline V gene encodes CDR1 SGHTA and CDR2 FQGNSA. The TCRbeta library was prepared with unique molecular identifiers. MiXCR was run by TCRdb on the PCR reads, yielding one entry per CDR3 protein. The table shows 700,000 or so distinct CDR3 sequences, with about an eighth occurring only once. On this clonotype: Its antigen is currently unknown.

This chain joins TRBV7-2 and TRBJ1-2; D uncertain. This sequence was found in a girl aged 2-9 years with congenital amegakaryocytic thrombocytopenia, due to receive a stem cell transplant. This sample comprised PBMCs, obtained before TCRalphabeta/CD19-depleted stem cell transplant. This CDR3 is CASSLLLGYGYTF. CDR3 coding DNA: TGTGCCAGCAGCTTACTGCTGGGTTATGGCTACACCTTC.